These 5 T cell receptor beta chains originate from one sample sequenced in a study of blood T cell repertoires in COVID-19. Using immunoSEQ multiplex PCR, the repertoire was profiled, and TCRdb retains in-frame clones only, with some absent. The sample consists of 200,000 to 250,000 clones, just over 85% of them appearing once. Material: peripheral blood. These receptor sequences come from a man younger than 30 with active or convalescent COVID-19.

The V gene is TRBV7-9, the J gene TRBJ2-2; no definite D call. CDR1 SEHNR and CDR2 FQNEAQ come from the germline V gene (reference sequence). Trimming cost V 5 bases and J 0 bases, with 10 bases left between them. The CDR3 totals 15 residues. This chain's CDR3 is CASSTDTANTGELFF. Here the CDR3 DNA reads TGTGCCAGCAGCACCGACACAGCGAACACCGGGGAGCTGTTTTTT.

The CDR3 nucleotides read TGTGCCAGCAGCCCCGAGACTAGCGTGCGGGGGGAGCAGTACTTC. This encodes CASSPETSVRGEQYF. The chain joins TRBV7-8 to TRBJ2-7; 8 bases line up with TRBD2. The length of the CDR3 is 15 residues. V was pared by 5 bases and J by 7 bases, with 13 bases of the junction left unmatched. Germline V gene lookup returns CDR1 SGHVS and CDR2 FQNEAQ. Together with reference TRBV7-8 and TRBJ2-7, the CDR3 gives the full variable domain: GAGVSQSPRYKVAKRGQDVALRCDPISGHVSLFWYQQALGQGPEFLTYFQNEAQLDKSGLPSDRFFAERPEGSVSTLKIQRTQQEDSAVYLCASSPETSVRGEQYFGPGTRLTVT.

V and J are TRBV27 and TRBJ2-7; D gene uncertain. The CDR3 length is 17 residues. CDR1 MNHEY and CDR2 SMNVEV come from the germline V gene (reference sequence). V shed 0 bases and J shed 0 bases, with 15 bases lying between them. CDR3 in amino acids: CASSLSGGLTSSYEQYF. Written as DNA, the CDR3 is TGTGCCAGCAGTTTATCGGGTGGGCTAACGAGCTCCTACGAGCAGTACTTC.

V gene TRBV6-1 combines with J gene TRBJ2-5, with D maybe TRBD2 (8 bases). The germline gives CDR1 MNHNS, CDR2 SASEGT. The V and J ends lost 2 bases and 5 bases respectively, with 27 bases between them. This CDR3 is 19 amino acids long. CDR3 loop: CASSEPRGIGRGRRETQYF. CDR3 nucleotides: TGTGCCAGCAGTGAACCTCGTGGGATCGGGAGGGGGCGCCGGGAGACCCAGTACTTC.

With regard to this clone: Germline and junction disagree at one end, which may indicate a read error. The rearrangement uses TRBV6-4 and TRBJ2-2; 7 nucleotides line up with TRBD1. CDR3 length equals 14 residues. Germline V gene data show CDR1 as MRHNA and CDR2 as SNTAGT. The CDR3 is CASSPQGNSGELFF. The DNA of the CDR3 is TGTGCCAGCAGTCCACAGGGGAACAGCGGGGAGCTGTTTTTT.